This record looks at one T cell receptor (beta chain) sequence and its context. The data were obtained in a study of shared clonotypes between healthy human individuals. Study details: A few men and a couple of women, aged 18 to 49, were donors.

Input per replicate PCR of unsorted PBMC was about 300 ng DNA, corresponding to roughly 30,000 T cell genomes. Ten immunoSEQ deep assay plates were used to sequence unsorted PBMC DNA. The repertoire was sequenced with immunoSEQ multiplex PCR; TCRdb's copy has only in-frame clones and lacks some. The sample carries about 480,000 clones, approximately 79% recorded once. V shed 5 bases and J shed 7 bases, with 17 bases lying between them. CDR1 and CDR2 from the germline V gene are MDHEN and SYDVKM. The CDR3 is made up of 14 amino acids. Those who donated were healthy HIV-negative adults, with no recent acute infections or vaccinations reported.

The V gene is TRBV28, the J gene TRBJ2-5; maybe TRBD1 (6 bases). This sequence originates from a woman between 40 and 55 years old in good health. Some clones in this sample may be carry-over from other donors' samples. Sequenced: PBMCs. CDR3 DNA sequence: TGTGCCAGCAGTCAACCCGGGACACTAGGGACCCAGTACTTC. Amino acid sequence: CASSQPGTLGTQYF.